This T cell receptor (beta chain) was profiled in a study of blood T cell repertoires in COVID-19. At the level of the study: COVID-19 samples, acute and convalescent, were from the United States, Italy and Spain. PBMCs, B-cell-depleted T cells, or T cells were the source of the cDNA or gDNA that made up the material.

Deletions cut 1 base from V and 4 bases from J, with 10 bases between. The CDR3 contains 14 residues. Germline values: CDR1 MGHDK, CDR2 SYGVNS. Seattle enrolled patients during active infection and tracked them longitudinally. Some clones are missing from TCRdb's copy, which holds only in-frame ones; the method was immunoSEQ multiplex PCR. There are about 260,000 clones in the sample; 88% occur only once, and roughly 10% lies in the top ten. The genes are TRBV25-1 and TRBJ2-5; a possible D gene is TRBD1 (5 bases). Sequences were obtained from peripheral blood. The receptor's source is a woman younger than 45 with COVID-19, enrolled during active disease. The CDR3 spells CASSESSRGETQYF. CDR3 bases: TGTGCCAGCAGTGAATCCAGTAGGGGAGAGACCCAGTACTTC.